This is a list of T cell receptor beta chains from one sample in a study of blood T cell repertoires in COVID-19. Method: immunoSEQ multiplex PCR; TCRdb's copy keeps in-frame clones and lacks some. The profile shows a few hundred thousand clones, 82% of them singletons. Sequencing was performed on peripheral blood. All receptors derive from a woman aged 18-29 years with acute or convalescent COVID-19. Both conserved end residues are part of each CDR3. D genes are given only for firm matches. Rows give clone size only sometimes, using once, few, many, or a class for an expanded clone.

D gene: NA
V gene: TRBV4-2
J gene: TRBJ2-2
clone size: NA
CDR3 protein: CASSLRQENTGELFF
CDR3 DNA: TGTGCCAGCAGCCTCCGACAGGAGAACACCGGGGAGCTGTTTTTT

D gene: TRBD1
V gene: TRBV13
J gene: TRBJ2-7
clone size: few
CDR3 protein: CASSPSIGTGTSYEQYF
CDR3 DNA: TGTGCCAGCAGCCCATCGATAGGGACAGGGACATCCTACGAGCAGTACTTC

D gene: NA
V gene: TRBV11-2
J gene: TRBJ1-3
clone size: many
CDR3 protein: CASSSSVRVGNTIYF
CDR3 DNA: TGTGCCAGCAGCTCATCAGTGAGGGTTGGAAACACCATATATTTT

D gene: NA
V gene: TRBV27
J gene: TRBJ1-1
clone size: NA
CDR3 protein: CASSLGGGVPEAFF
CDR3 DNA: TGTGCCAGCAGTTTAGGTGGAGGGGTCCCTGAAGCTTTCTTT

D gene: TRBD2
V gene: TRBV11-2
J gene: TRBJ2-5
clone size: NA
CDR3 protein: CASSKGTSGRRETQYF
CDR3 DNA: TGTGCCAGCAGCAAAGGGACTAGCGGGAGGAGAGAGACCCAGTACTTC

D gene: NA
V gene: TRBV20-1
J gene: TRBJ2-5
clone size: NA
CDR3 protein: CSALRQETQYF
CDR3 DNA: TGCAGTGCCCTCAGGCAAGAGACCCAGTACTTC

D gene: NA
V gene: TRBV19
J gene: TRBJ1-4
clone size: NA
CDR3 protein: CASSPPLGGGYTNEKLFF
CDR3 DNA: TGTGCCAGTAGTCCTCCCCTCGGGGGGGGATATACTAATGAAAAACTGTTTTTT

D gene: TRBD2
V gene: TRBV29-1
J gene: TRBJ2-7
clone size: NA
CDR3 protein: CSVDGLAGDYEQYF
CDR3 DNA: TGCAGCGTTGATGGCCTAGCGGGAGACTACGAGCAGTACTTC

D gene: TRBD2
V gene: TRBV18
J gene: TRBJ2-5
clone size: NA
CDR3 protein: CASSRSLAGSQETQYF
CDR3 DNA: TGTGCCAGCTCACGATCTCTAGCGGGGTCACAAGAGACCCAGTACTTC

D gene: NA
V gene: TRBV7-2
J gene: TRBJ1-1
clone size: few
CDR3 protein: CASSLSQGGTEAFF
CDR3 DNA: TGTGCCAGCAGCTTAAGCCAGGGTGGGACTGAAGCTTTCTTT

D gene: NA
V gene: TRBV2
J gene: TRBJ1-2
clone size: NA
CDR3 protein: CASTWDNRGGYTF
CDR3 DNA: TGTGCCAGCACCTGGGACAATCGAGGGGGCTACACCTTC

D gene: NA
V gene: TRBV6-5
J gene: TRBJ1-1
clone size: NA
CDR3 protein: CASSPSQGLIEAFF
CDR3 DNA: TGTGCCAGCAGCCCCTCCCAGGGTCTAATAGAAGCTTTCTTT

D gene: NA
V gene: TRBV6-5
J gene: TRBJ1-5
clone size: NA
CDR3 protein: CASSYDRYSNQPQHF
CDR3 DNA: TGTGCCAGCAGTTACGACAGGTATAGCAATCAGCCCCAGCATTTT

D gene: NA
V gene: TRBV7-2
J gene: TRBJ1-1
clone size: NA
CDR3 protein: CASSLGLGVGTEAFF
CDR3 DNA: TGTGCCAGCAGCTTAGGTCTCGGGGTCGGCACTGAAGCTTTCTTT

D gene: NA
V gene: TRBV7-2
J gene: TRBJ2-7
clone size: NA
CDR3 protein: CASSQWTSSYEQYF
CDR3 DNA: TGTGCCAGCAGCCAGTGGACAAGCTCCTACGAGCAGTACTTC

D gene: NA
V gene: TRBV4-3
J gene: TRBJ2-7
clone size: NA
CDR3 protein: CASSQGSDSPYEQYF
CDR3 DNA: TGCGCCAGCAGCCAAGGCTCGGACAGCCCCTACGAGCAGTACTTC

D gene: TRBD1
V gene: TRBV29-1
J gene: TRBJ1-1
clone size: NA
CDR3 protein: CSVRLTGDTEAFF
CDR3 DNA: TGCAGCGTCAGATTGACAGGGGACACTGAAGCTTTCTTT

D gene: NA
V gene: TRBV6-5
J gene: TRBJ1-5
clone size: NA
CDR3 protein: CASRMAVNQPQHF
CDR3 DNA: TGTGCCAGCAGGATGGCCGTCAATCAGCCCCAGCATTTT

D gene: TRBD1
V gene: TRBV18
J gene: TRBJ2-3
clone size: NA
CDR3 protein: CASSRTGSTSDTQYF
CDR3 DNA: TGTGCCAGCTCGCGGACAGGTTCCACCTCAGATACGCAGTATTTT

D gene: TRBD1
V gene: TRBV19
J gene: TRBJ1-5
clone size: NA
CDR3 protein: CASSQRQGREPQHF
CDR3 DNA: TGTGCCAGTAGTCAAAGACAGGGTAGGGAGCCCCAGCATTTT